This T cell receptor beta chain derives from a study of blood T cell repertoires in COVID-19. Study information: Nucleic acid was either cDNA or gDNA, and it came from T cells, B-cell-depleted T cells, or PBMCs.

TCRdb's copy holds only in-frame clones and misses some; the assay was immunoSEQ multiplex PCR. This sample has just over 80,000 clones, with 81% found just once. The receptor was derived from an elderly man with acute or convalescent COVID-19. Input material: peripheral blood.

In DNA, the CDR3 is TGTGCCAGCAGCCGAAACAGTGCAACTAATGAAAAACTGTTTTTT. Amino acid sequence: CASSRNSATNEKLFF. The chain uses TRBV7-6 and TRBJ1-4; D is unresolved. CDR3 length equals 15 residues. The germline V gene has CDR1 SGHVS and CDR2 FNYEAQ. The V end lost 5 bases, the J end lost 0 bases, and 10 bases lay between the germline ends.